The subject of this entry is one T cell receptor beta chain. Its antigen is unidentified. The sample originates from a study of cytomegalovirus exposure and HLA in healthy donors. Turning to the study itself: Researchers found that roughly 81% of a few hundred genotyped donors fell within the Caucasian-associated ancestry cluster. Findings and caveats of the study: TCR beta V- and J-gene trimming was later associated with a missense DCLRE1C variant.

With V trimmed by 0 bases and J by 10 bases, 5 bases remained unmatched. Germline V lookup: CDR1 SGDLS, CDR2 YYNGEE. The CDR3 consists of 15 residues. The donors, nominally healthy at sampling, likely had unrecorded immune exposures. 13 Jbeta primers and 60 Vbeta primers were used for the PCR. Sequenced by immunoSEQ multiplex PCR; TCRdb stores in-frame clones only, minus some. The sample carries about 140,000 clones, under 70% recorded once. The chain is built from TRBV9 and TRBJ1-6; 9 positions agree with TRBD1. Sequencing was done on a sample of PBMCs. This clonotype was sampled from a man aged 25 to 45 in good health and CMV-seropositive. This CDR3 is CASSVGTGDGSPLHF. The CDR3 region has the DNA TGTGCCAGCAGCGTAGGGACAGGGGATGGGTCACCCCTCCACTTT.